Each of the 28 T cell receptor beta chains below was sequenced from the same sample in a study of human T cells and chemical hapten exposure. TCRdb analysed the RACE reads with MiXCR anew, one entry per CDR3 protein. The sample lists approximately 74,000 distinct CDR3 sequences; 30% to 35% were seen once. Noted time point: patch test 1, 2 weeks after DPC sensitization. Treatment denoted: therapeutic diphenylcyclopropenone sensitization with weekly scalp DPC. Sample: whole blood, taken in connection with sensitization to the hapten diphenylcyclopropenone (DPC). These receptors came from a man aged 40-50 years with alopecia areata. Some clones in this sample may be carry-over from other donors' samples.

This clonotype was seen a few times. As DNA, the CDR3 is TGTGCCAGCAGACCCGACAGACAGGGACCTGAGCAGTTCTTC. Protein: CASRPDRQGPEQFF. J is TRBJ2-1 and V is TRBV12-3 or TRBV12-4, with 7 bases lining up with TRBD1. V lost 6 bases to trimming and J lost 9 bases; unmatched junction nucleotides: 11. The CDR3 consists of 14 residues.

This chain joins TRBV6-1 and TRBJ1-5; a weak D match, TRBD1 (5 bases). Germline assignment: CDR1 MNHNS and CDR2 SASEGT. The CDR3 runs to 15 residues. V gave up 7 bases and J gave up 0 bases, with 13 bases separating them. In DNA, the CDR3 is TGTGCCAGCACCTCGGGACCTATTAGCAATCAGCCCCAGCATTTT. It translates to CASTSGPISNQPQHF.

This clonotype has only one observation. The V call is TRBV16, the J call TRBJ2-1; TRBD1 matches 11 bases. The V segment lost 4 bases and the J segment 7 bases; nucleotides outside the gene matches: 6. The germline V gene has CDR1 KGHSY and CDR2 FQNENV. This CDR3 is 15 amino acids long. The CDR3 protein is CASSPPGQGVNEQFF. The CDR3 DNA is TGTGCCAGCAGCCCTCCGGGACAGGGGGTTAATGAGCAGTTCTTC. Full variable domain (rest looked up from reference TRBV16 and TRBJ2-1): GEEVAQTPKHLVRGEGQKAKLYCAPIKGHSYVFWYQQVLKNEFKFLISFQNENVFDETGMPKERFSAKCLPNSPCSLEIQATKLEDSAVYFCASSPPGQGVNEQFFGPGTRLTVL.

In its sample, this clonotype was seen a few times. The chain couples TRBV7-6 to TRBJ2-1, with TRBD2 identical over 10 bases. The CDR3 is 16 amino acids. Germline assignment: CDR1 SGHVS and CDR2 FNYEAQ. V shed 3 bases and J 9 bases; nucleotides not matched to a gene: 11. The CDR3 coding sequence is TGTGCCAGCAGCTTTATGCTAGCGGGAGTGGGGGGTGAGCAGTTCTTC. Residues: CASSFMLAGVGGEQFF.

The V call is TRBV12-3 or TRBV12-4, the J call TRBJ2-7, with 16 bases matching TRBD2. CDR3 length: 16 amino acids. Germline trimming cut 5 bases from V and 3 bases from J; bases unmatched to any gene: 4. CDR3 amino acids: CASSPGLAGGIYEQYF. The CDR3 DNA is TGTGCCAGCAGTCCGGGACTAGCGGGGGGGATCTACGAGCAGTACTTC.

There are a few counts of this clonotype. The genes are TRBV4-1 and TRBJ2-7; tentative D call: TRBD1 (6 bases). Germline CDR1 MGHRA, CDR2 YSYEKL. The ends were cut back, 4 bases at V and 3 bases at J, with 16 bases in the middle. CDR3 length: 15 residues. CDR3: CASSPAGVFSYEQYF. The CDR3 region has the DNA TGCGCCAGCAGCCCCGCAGGGGTTTTTAGCTACGAGCAGTACTTC.

The J gene is TRBJ2-1, the V gene TRBV12-5; 7 nucleotides agree with TRBD2. Germline assignment: CDR1 LGHNT and CDR2 FRNRAP. The CDR3 contains 16 residues. J was trimmed by 5 bases and V by 2 bases; bases with no gene match: 9. The CDR3 DNA reads TGTGCTAGTGGTTTGTCGTTAGGACTAGGAGACAATGAGCAGTTCTTC. Its protein product is CASGLSLGLGDNEQFF. Looking up the rest from reference TRBV12-5 and TRBJ2-1 gives the full variable domain: DARVTQTPRHKVTEMGQEVTMRCQPILGHNTVFWYRQTMMQGLELLAYFRNRAPLDDSGMPKDRFSAEMPDATLATLKIQPSEPRDSAVYFCASGLSLGLGDNEQFFGPGTRLTVL.

This chain uses TRBV12-3 or TRBV12-4 with TRBJ1-4, with 7 bases fitting TRBD1. This CDR3 has 15 residues. The ends lost 2 bases at V and 1 base at J; junction bases unmatched: 1. DNA of the CDR3: TGTGCCAGCAGTTTACAGGGGGGAACTAATGAAAAACTGTTTTTT. Protein sequence: CASSLQGGTNEKLFF.

V and J are TRBV29-1 and TRBJ2-6; D unclear. CDR1 and CDR2 from the germline V gene are SQVTM and ANQGSEA. The CDR3 length is 13 residues. The germline V and J ends were trimmed by 4 bases and 2 bases, with 6 bases remaining between them. This CDR3 reads CSVGATGANVLTF. CDR3 bases: TGCAGCGTTGGAGCCACTGGGGCCAACGTCCTGACTTTC. The entire variable domain, with the rest obtained from reference TRBV29-1 and TRBJ2-6, is as follows: SAVISQKPSRDICQRGTSLTIQCQVDSQVTMMFWYRQQPGQSLTLIATANQGSEATYESGFVIDKFPISRPNLTFSTLTVSNMSPEDSSIYLCSVGATGANVLTFGAGSRLTVL.

This chain joins TRBV29-1 and TRBJ1-1; D gene ambiguous. The CDR3 has 13 amino acids. CDR1 is SQVTM, CDR2 ANQGSEA, per germline. The V end was cut by 8 bases, the J end by 6 bases, with 19 bases between. CDR3 region: CSLVGPGRAEAFF. The CDR3 DNA sequence: TGCAGCCTGGTAGGTCCGGGTCGGGCTGAAGCTTTCTTT.

This chain uses TRBV20-1 with TRBJ2-1; D remains unclear. This CDR3 spans 12 amino acids. Trimming removed 3 bases from V and 9 bases from J, with 12 bases in between. CDR1 and CDR2 (germline): DFQATT, SNEGSKA (reference sequence). The CDR3 coding sequence is TGCAGTGCTAGGGATCTTAGAGTTGAGCAGTTCTTC. Amino acids: CSARDLRVEQFF.

The CDR3 is CASSPRTGRTEAFF. CDR3 bases: TGCGCCAGCAGCCCACGGACAGGGCGAACTGAAGCTTTCTTT. The gene calls are TRBV5-1 and TRBJ1-1, with 8 bases matching TRBD1. The germline gives CDR1 SGHRS, CDR2 YFSETQ. The CDR3 contains 14 residues. The V gene end was trimmed by 4 bases and the J gene end by 5 bases; junction bases not matched to a gene: 7.

In its sample, this clonotype was seen a few times. This rearrangement joins TRBV12-3 or TRBV12-4 to TRBJ1-1; D is unclear. V lost 3 bases and J lost 4, with 9 bases in between. The CDR3 sequence is 13 residues long. The CDR3 is CASSFGGVTEAFF. In DNA, the CDR3 is TGTGCCAGCAGTTTTGGAGGTGTCACTGAAGCTTTCTTT.

This clonotype was counted between two and nine times. The chain couples TRBV19 to TRBJ2-2, with a possible D match to TRBD1 (6 bases). CDR1 and CDR2 (germline): LNHDA, SQIVND (reference sequence). Trimming took 0 bases from V and 0 from J, leaving 14 bases between them. The CDR3 has 18 amino acids. The CDR3 spells CASSIDLIPGANTGELFF. CDR3 sequence (DNA): TGTGCCAGTAGTATAGACCTCATCCCAGGGGCGAACACCGGGGAGCTGTTTTTT.

A few counts support this clonotype. The chain couples TRBV28 to TRBJ1-2; 9 nucleotides agree with TRBD1. The germline V gene encodes CDR1 MDHEN and CDR2 SYDVKM. The CDR3 is 15 residues long. The V gene end was trimmed by 5 bases and the J gene end by 3 bases; junction bases not matched to a gene: 7. CDR3 sequence: CASSTGQGSDYGYTF. CDR3 sequence (DNA): TGTGCCAGCAGTACAGGACAGGGGAGCGACTATGGCTACACCTTC.

This clonotype has only a few counts. The chain recombines TRBV10-3 with TRBJ2-7, with TRBD1 as a possible D gene (5 bases). Germline CDR1 ENHRY, CDR2 SYGVKD. This CDR3 has 13 amino acids. The V end lost 3 bases, the J end lost 2 bases, and 8 bases lay between the germline ends. The CDR3 region is CAISEKQAYEQYF. CDR3 nucleotides: TGTGCCATCAGTGAAAAACAGGCCTACGAGCAGTACTTC.

The V gene is TRBV5-1, the J gene TRBJ2-4, with 7 bases lining up with TRBD2. Germline values: CDR1 SGHRS, CDR2 YFSETQ. V shed 0 bases and J 5 bases; nucleotides not matched to a gene: 2. This CDR3 is built from 14 residues. The CDR3 protein is CASSLGGGENIQYF. DNA of the CDR3: TGCGCCAGCAGCTTGGGCGGGGGTGAAAACATTCAGTACTTC. The full variable domain, in which reference TRBV5-1 and TRBJ2-4 provide the parts outside the CDR3, is KAGVTQTPRYLIKTRGQQVTLSCSPISGHRSVSWYQQTPGQGLQFLFEYFSETQRNKGNFPGRFSGRQFSNSRSEMNVSTLELGDSALYLCASSLGGGENIQYFGAGTRLSVL.

V gene TRBV30 combines with J gene TRBJ1-1; TRBD1 agrees at 7 bases. Germline values: CDR1 GTSNPN, CDR2 SVGIG (reference sequence). The CDR3 is 13 amino acids. The ends lost 6 bases at V and 2 bases at J; junction bases unmatched: 6. The CDR3 DNA reads TGTGCCTGCCAAGGGGGCGCAAACACTGAAGCTTTCTTT. Translation: CACQGGANTEAFF.

The chain is built from TRBV20-1 and TRBJ1-1, with 7 bases fitting TRBD1. V was pared by 3 bases and J by 4 bases, with 5 bases of the junction left unmatched. The CDR3 has 13 amino acids. The germline V gene has CDR1 DFQATT and CDR2 SNEGSKA (reference sequence). The CDR3 nucleotides read TGCAGTGCTAGGAGACAGGGTAGCACTGAAGCTTTCTTT. Translation gives CSARRQGSTEAFF.

This clonotype came up a few times. V and J are TRBV27 and TRBJ2-5; D may be TRBD1 (5 bases). The germline CDR1 and CDR2 sequences are MNHEY and SMNVEV (reference sequence). This CDR3 contains 13 residues. V was pared by 4 bases and J by 4 bases, with 10 bases between. CDR3 in amino acids: CASSWSTGETQYF. DNA for the CDR3: TGTGCCAGCAGTTGGAGTACAGGAGAGACCCAGTACTTC.

This chain joins TRBV18 and TRBJ2-1, with 14 positions matching TRBD2. The CDR3 contains 21 residues. V shed 1 base, J shed 7 bases, and the junction held 18 bases outside the gene matches. Per the germline V gene, CDR1 is KGHSH and CDR2 is LQKENI. The CDR3 nucleotides read TGTGCCAGCTCACCACTTAGACAGGGTCTTGGACTAGCGGGAGGACCGAATGAGCAGTTCTTC. Its protein is CASSPLRQGLGLAGGPNEQFF.

This chain uses TRBV28 with TRBJ2-3, with TRBD1 matching 8 bases. Germline CDR1 is MDHEN and CDR2 is SYDVKM. This CDR3 region has 15 residues. The V gene end was trimmed by 4 bases and the J gene end by 4 bases; junction bases not matched to a gene: 7. The CDR3 is CASSWDRRTSDTQYF. CDR3 coding DNA: TGTGCCAGCAGTTGGGACAGGCGAACCTCAGATACGCAGTATTTT. Full variable domain (outside the CDR3, taken from reference TRBV28 and TRBJ2-3): DVKVTQSSRYLVKRTGEKVFLECVQDMDHENMFWYRQDPGLGLRLIYFSYDVKMKEKGDIPEGYSVSREKKERFSLILESASTNQTSMYLCASSWDRRTSDTQYFGPGTRLTVL.

This clonotype has just a few counts. V gene TRBV12-3 or TRBV12-4 combines with J gene TRBJ1-1; 7 positions agree with TRBD1. The V segment lost 8 bases and the J segment 5 bases; nucleotides outside the gene matches: 11. There are 14 residues in the CDR3. This CDR3 reads CASGPGTARTEAFF. The CDR3 DNA sequence: TGTGCCAGCGGACCGGGGACAGCAAGAACTGAAGCTTTCTTT.

This clonotype showed up just a few times. The chain is built from TRBV20-1 and TRBJ2-3; TRBD2 matches at 9 bases. The junction had 4 bases not matched to a gene; V was cut back by 3 bases and J by 0 bases. This CDR3 is built from 15 residues. Per germline, CDR1 DFQATT and CDR2 SNEGSKA (reference sequence). CDR3 bases: TGCAGTGCTAGCCGACTAGCGGCTAGCACAGATACGCAGTATTTT. Its translation: CSASRLAASTDTQYF.

The chain joins TRBV7-2 to TRBJ1-2; no definite D call. The CDR3 runs 14 residues. Per germline, CDR1 SGHTA and CDR2 FQGNSA. Trimming stripped 3 bases from V and 6 bases from J, with 14 bases between. The CDR3 region has the DNA TGTGCCAGCAGCTTCGGCAGAGCATTCAATGGCTACACCTTC. This encodes CASSFGRAFNGYTF.

The table lists this clonotype with a few counts. V usage is TRBV3-1 and J usage is TRBJ1-1; D is possibly TRBD1 (5 bases). Per germline, CDR1 LGHDT and CDR2 YNNKEL (reference sequence). The CDR3 runs to 14 residues. Trimming left V 4 bases short and J 4 bases short, with 13 bases between. The CDR3 region has the DNA TGTGCCAGCAGCCGGACCGGGGCAGGCACTGAAGCTTTCTTT. Protein: CASSRTGAGTEAFF.

V gene TRBV20-1 combines with J gene TRBJ2-7, with D possibly being TRBD2 (5 bases). This CDR3 has 14 residues. The germline CDR1 and CDR2 sequences are DFQATT and SNEGSKA (reference sequence). The ends were cut back, 5 bases at V and 2 bases at J, with 16 bases in the middle. The CDR3 DNA is TGCAGTGCTCCCCGCCCGGGATTAGCCTACGAGCAGTACTTC. This translates into CSAPRPGLAYEQYF.

This clonotype turned up a few times. The chain is built from TRBV5-1 and TRBJ1-1; D is uncertain. Between the trimmed V and J ends, which lost 4 bases and 1 base, there was a span of 11 bases. This CDR3 is built from 14 residues. Per the germline V gene, CDR1 is SGHRS and CDR2 is YFSETQ. CDR3 region: CASSLGPTNTEAFF. The DNA for the CDR3 is TGCGCCAGCAGCCTCGGACCGACGAACACTGAAGCTTTCTTT.